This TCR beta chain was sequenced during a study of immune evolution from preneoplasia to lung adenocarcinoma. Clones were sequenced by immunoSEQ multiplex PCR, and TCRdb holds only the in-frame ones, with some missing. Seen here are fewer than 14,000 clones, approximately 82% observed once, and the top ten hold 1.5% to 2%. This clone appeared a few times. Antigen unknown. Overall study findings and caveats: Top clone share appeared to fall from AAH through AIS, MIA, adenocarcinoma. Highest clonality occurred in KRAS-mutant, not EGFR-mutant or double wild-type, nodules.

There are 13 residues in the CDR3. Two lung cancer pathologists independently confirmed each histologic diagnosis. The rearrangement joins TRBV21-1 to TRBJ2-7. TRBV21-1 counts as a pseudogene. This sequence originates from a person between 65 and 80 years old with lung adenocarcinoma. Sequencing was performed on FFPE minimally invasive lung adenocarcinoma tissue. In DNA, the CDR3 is TGTGCCAGCAGCGGGCGAGCGTTCCACGAGCAGTACTTC. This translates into CASSGRAFHEQYF.